What follows are 19 T cell receptor beta chains derived from one specimen sequenced in a study of T cell responses to AZD1222 COVID-19 vaccine (dated by TCRdb to about 2021). The time point tag for this specimen amounts to: baseline before first vaccination. Library preparation was by the immunoSEQ multiplex PCR assay. This immuneACCESS table, as held by TCRdb, lists in-frame sequences with V and J called but not all clones. Of the missing ones, under half trace to an unresolved V gene in checked studies; the others have no known cause. This sample gives 87,000 or so clones in total; 85% to 90% of them show up just once. The top ten hold 3.7% of the sample. The starting material was peripheral blood, obtained on day 0 of AZD1222 vaccination. These receptors all come from an adult in good health.

The chain employs TRBV6-5 and TRBJ2-1; 10 bases map to TRBD2. Germline V gene data show CDR1 as MNHEY and CDR2 as SVGAGI. V lost 6 bases and J lost 6; bases outside the gene matches: 8. This CDR3 contains 15 residues. For the CDR3, the DNA is TGTGCCAGCAGCGCCACTAGCGGGGCCTCCAATGAGCAGTTCTTC. Translating it yields CASSATSGASNEQFF.

The J gene is TRBJ2-2, the V gene TRBV19; tentative D call: TRBD2 (7 bases). The CDR3 sequence is 17 residues long. Germline assignment: CDR1 LNHDA and CDR2 SQIVND (reference sequence). The ends were cut back, 0 bases at V and 4 bases at J, with 15 bases in the middle. CDR3 loop: CASSIDPGGHLTGELFF. CDR3 nucleotides: TGTGCCAGTAGTATAGATCCGGGGGGCCACCTCACCGGGGAGCTGTTTTTT.

The chain couples TRBV29-1 to TRBJ1-6; no firm D call. The CDR3 spans 14 residues. In germline, CDR1 is SQVTM, CDR2 ANQGSEA. V was cut by 6 bases and J by 8 bases, with 17 bases left in between. The CDR3 loop is CSVSETMMDSPLHF. CDR3 nucleotide sequence: TGCAGCGTGTCAGAAACTATGATGGATTCACCCCTCCACTTT.

The chain combines TRBV27 with TRBJ1-6; D unresolved. From germline, CDR1 is MNHEY and CDR2 SMNVEV (reference sequence). The CDR3 runs 14 residues. V gave up 0 bases and J gave up 9 bases, with 9 bases separating them. The CDR3 region has the DNA TGTGCCAGCAGTTTATCTTTGCATAGTTCACCCCTCCACTTT. This encodes CASSLSLHSSPLHF.

The chain links TRBV12-5 to TRBJ2-1, with D perhaps given as TRBD1 or TRBD2 (5 bases each). Trimming shortened V by 5 bases and J by 8 bases, and 16 bases separated the two germline ends. The CDR3 contains 14 residues. CDR1 is LGHNT and CDR2 is FRNRAP in the germline V gene. The CDR3 DNA sequence: TGTGCTAGTGGTCCTCCGGGACCCCTGGATGAGCAGTTCTTC. Its translation is CASGPPGPLDEQFF.

V is TRBV28 and J is TRBJ1-1, with a weak D call TRBD1 (5 bases). Germline values: CDR1 MDHEN, CDR2 SYDVKM. The CDR3 runs to 14 residues. V dropped 5 bases and J dropped 0 bases, with 10 bases sitting between them. The CDR3 coding sequence is TGTGCCAGCAGTCCCATCAGGGTGAACACTGAAGCTTTCTTT. It codes for CASSPIRVNTEAFF.

The V and J genes are TRBV28 and TRBJ2-1, with D hard to call. This CDR3 region has 12 residues. Germline V CDR1 and CDR2: MDHEN, SYDVKM. Trimming removed 8 bases at V and 2 bases at J, with 7 bases between. The CDR3 here is CASHDTYNEQFF. The CDR3 nucleotides are TGTGCCAGCCACGACACCTACAATGAGCAGTTCTTC.

The genes are TRBV30 and TRBJ1-2, with 8 bases that match TRBD1. This CDR3 is built from 13 residues. V shed 4 bases, J shed 6 bases, and the junction held 7 bases outside the gene matches. Per the germline V gene, CDR1 is GTSNPN and CDR2 is SVGIG (reference sequence). The CDR3 DNA reads TGTGCCTGGACACCGGACAGGGATAATGGCTACACCTTC. Amino acid sequence: CAWTPDRDNGYTF. The complete variable domain, with remaining parts taken from reference TRBV30 and TRBJ1-2, reads SQTIHQWPATLVQPVGSPLSLECTVEGTSNPNLYWYRQAAGRGLQLLFYSVGIGQISSEVPQNLSASRPQDRQFILSSKKLLLSDSGFYLCAWTPDRDNGYTFGSGTRLTVV.

V usage is TRBV4-1 and J usage is TRBJ1-6; tentatively, D is TRBD1 (5 bases). Trimming removed 4 bases at V and 8 bases at J, with 12 bases between. CDR3 size: 14 residues. Germline V gene lookup returns CDR1 MGHRA and CDR2 YSYEKL. DNA for the CDR3: TGCGCCAGCAGCCTACCGACAGATTATTCACCCCTCCACTTT. Protein: CASSLPTDYSPLHF.

The chain recombines TRBV9 with TRBJ2-3; D is uncertain. Trimming took off 0 bases at V and 0 bases at J, with 11 bases between the two ends. This CDR3 spans 16 amino acids. Germline-derived CDR1 and CDR2 are SGDLS and YYNGEE. CDR3 DNA: TGTGCCAGCAGCGTAGGCCAGGCCTCTAGCACAGATACGCAGTATTTT. It yields the protein CASSVGQASSTDTQYF.

The chain uses TRBV6-2 or TRBV6-3 and TRBJ2-3, with 13 bases identical to TRBD2. In germline, CDR1 is MNHEY, CDR2 SVGEGT. The CDR3 length is 15 residues. Trimming at V came to 2 bases and at J to 5 bases, leaving 1 base not matched to a gene. CDR3 bases: TGTGCCAGCAGTTACGGGACTAGCGGGGTAGATACGCAGTATTTT. The encoded protein is CASSYGTSGVDTQYF.

This chain links TRBV18 with TRBJ1-5, with D possibly matching TRBD1 (6 bases). This CDR3 comprises 16 residues. Trimming cost V 2 bases and J 3 bases, with 14 bases left between them. The V gene's germline CDR1 is KGHSH and CDR2 LQKENI. The CDR3, as DNA: TGTGCCAGCTCACCAAGCCCTACAGGGAACAATCAGCCCCAGCATTTT. The encoded protein is CASSPSPTGNNQPQHF.

V and J are TRBV6-5 and TRBJ1-2; D may be TRBD1 (6 bases). Germline V gene sequence: CDR1 MNHEY, CDR2 SVGAGI. With 2 bases removed from V and 8 bases from J, the gap between germline ends came to 15 bases. CDR3 length equals 14 residues. In DNA form, the CDR3 reads TGTGCCAGCAGTTACCGCGGACAGCTCGAGGGCTACACCTTC. Its translation: CASSYRGQLEGYTF.

The J gene is TRBJ1-5, the V gene TRBV14; D ambiguous. Trimming shortened V by 6 bases and J by 4 bases, and 10 bases separated the two germline ends. There are 13 residues in the CDR3. CDR1 is SGHDN, CDR2 FVKESK, per germline. For the CDR3, the DNA is TGTGCCAGCAGTCCCGACGGGAATCAGCCCCAGCATTTT. It codes for CASSPDGNQPQHF.

A word on this clone: This specimen includes other DNA sequences encoding the same CDR3. This rearrangement joins TRBV5-6 to TRBJ2-3; unclear D gene. Germline loops: CDR1 SGHDT, CDR2 YYEEEE. The CDR3 sequence is 13 residues long. Trimming pared 0 bases from V and 5 bases from J, leaving 7 bases between. CDR3 bases: TGTGCCAGCAGCTTGGAGGATCGAGATACGCAGTATTTT. Encoded protein: CASSLEDRDTQYF.

The rearrangement uses TRBV30 and TRBJ1-4; 7 bases align to TRBD1. This CDR3 has 12 residues. Unmatched junction bases numbered 6, after V lost 1 base and J lost 13 bases. CDR1 and CDR2 (germline): GTSNPN, SVGIG (reference sequence). CDR3 amino acids: CAWSGTGAILFF. The CDR3 bases are TGTGCCTGGAGTGGAACAGGGGCTATACTGTTTTTT.

This chain joins TRBV9 and TRBJ1-1; TRBD1 matches at 8 bases. Germline CDR1 reads SGDLS; CDR2 reads YYNGEE. Trimming at V came to 8 bases and at J to 2 bases, leaving 11 bases not matched to a gene. CDR3 size: 15 residues. CDR3 sequence: CASSTSGQGNTEAFF. In DNA, the CDR3 is TGTGCCAGTTCGACTTCCGGACAGGGAAACACTGAAGCTTTCTTT.

This clone was seen once. V usage is TRBV18 and J usage is TRBJ2-7, with 8 positions matching TRBD2. J lost 4 bases, V lost 4 bases, and 12 bases had no gene match. This CDR3 has 16 residues. Germline assignment: CDR1 KGHSH and CDR2 LQKENI. CDR3 in DNA: TGTGCCAGCTCACGAACGAGATTAGCGGGGTCGTACGAGCAGTACTTC. It encodes CASSRTRLAGSYEQYF.

Regarding this clone: Relative to the germline gene, one junction end is altered; a read error may explain this. This rearrangement joins TRBV6-5 to TRBJ2-7; 10 nucleotides match TRBD2. This CDR3 comprises 14 residues. Per the germline V gene, CDR1 is MNHEY and CDR2 is SVGAGI. The CDR3 DNA is TGTGCCAGTGGGAGAGGACTAGCGGAGTACGTGCAGTACTTC. This encodes CASGRGLAEYVQYF.